This T cell receptor (beta chain) was obtained from a study of blood T cells in healthy people across ages. General study findings and limits: Samples with more naive T cells showed higher observed beta diversity. In older individuals, TCR beta diversity per million T cells was lower, falling roughly linearly with age. Donors of long life had a larger count of naive CD4+ cells and greater diversity than aged donors.

Together with a sample-barcoded 5' primer, a J-beta primer mix was included in a second PCR lasting roughly 7 to 11 cycles. TCRdb called the 5' RACE reads again in MiXCR, with one record for every CDR3 protein. The table records some 1 million distinct CDR3 sequences, less than 50% of them present only once. Trimming removed 4 bases from V and 2 bases from J; junction bases left unmatched: 7. This CDR3 is 15 amino acids long. Germline CDR1 PRHDT, CDR2 FYEKMQ (reference sequence). Every sample yielded at least 6.5 million isolated PBMCs. This clonotype was observed a single time. The target antigen is unknown.

The chain has TRBV13 and TRBJ1-1, with 7 bases identical to TRBD1. The sample taken for sequencing was blood. The TCR sequence derives from a woman aged 55-70 years in good health. The CDR3 sequence: CASSSGDRFNTEAFF. The DNA of the CDR3 is TGTGCCAGCAGCTCGGGGGACAGATTTAACACTGAAGCTTTCTTT.